What follows is one T cell receptor beta chain and its context. Its antigen is not yet known. No quality values exist for individual bases; no much larger clone is one base distant. In the prospective study, participants were roughly 18 to 100 years old, resided in fewer than 25 geographic areas of the United States, and were enrolled through a virtual design. Cohort assignment in the prospective study relied on participant-reported clinical history from a screening survey and a study questionnaire. For ImmuneRACE Cohort 3, a participant was defined as recovered based on two consecutive negative NP/OP PCR tests, clearance by a healthcare professional, or resolution of symptoms. Each participant in the prospective study had whole blood, serum and a nasopharyngeal or oropharyngeal swab collected by mobile phlebotomists. Over an approximately 2-month period, participants in the prospective study had the option of providing additional blood draws and questionnaires. Before DNA extraction, blood samples from the prospective study were shipped at room temperature or frozen.

Trimming at the junction amounts to 4 bases on V and 4 bases on J, and the germline ends lie 14 bases apart. Per the germline V gene, SGHRS is the CDR1 and YFSETQ is the CDR2. Inclusive of the bounding cysteine and phenylalanine, the CDR3 is 14 residues long. The sequence is cut down to CDR3 DNA, 42 bases in frame from base 1. The immunoSEQ Assay, a bias-controlled multiplex PCR, was used to amplify TCRbeta CDR3 regions from genomic DNA. The published analysis was carried out like this. The number of nucleated cells in each sample was estimated by amplification of reference gene primers within the assay. To quantify the absolute abundance of each unique TCRbeta CDR3 rearrangement, sequence reads were collapsed and filtered. For each sample, productive Simpson clonality was calculated as the square root of Simpson's diversity index across productive rearrangements. Imported from immuneACCESS, the table was reduced by TCRdb to in-frame sequences with V and J called. These copies leave out some clones; in studies compared against another copy, an unresolved V gene accounts for under half, and the cause of the remainder is not known. V and J calls and clone size are those listed in that table; D and trimming were worked out from the DNA. Here the sample has hundreds of thousands of clones; 70% to 90% occur a single time. The ten biggest clones cover around 7.9% of the sample.

These data belong to a study of blood T cell repertoires in COVID-19 (dated by TCRdb to the early 2020s). Study-level background: Samples covering the acute and convalescent phases of COVID-19 were provided by collaborators in the United States, Italy and Spain. The prospective study material was composed of cDNA or gDNA derived from T cells, B-cell-depleted T cells, or PBMCs. Subjects who had been exposed to COVID-19, were actively infected with it, or had recovered from it provided the deeply sampled blood TCRbeta repertoires that made up the dataset. The repertoires were released in a freely available public database meant as a resource for research on the immune response to SARS-CoV-2. The samples were drawn from the first 160 participants of the ongoing ImmuneRACE study and from more than 1,000 subjects provided by 6 global collaborators. The sample metadata nearly always contained a de-identified subject ID, COVID-19 status, age in years and sex. Where HLA class I and class II types were available, the types were taken from metadata supplied by the sample provider, not from assay-based typing. The study at large found these results: The amount of clinical and demographic metadata varied by source and participant and was provided uncurated.

The sequenced sample was PBMCs or T cells enriched from blood (not recorded which). The rearrangement joined TRBV5-1 to TRBJ1-2; a weak D assignment points to TRBD1 (6 bases agree). The clonotype was recovered from a woman aged 60-75 years who had recovered from COVID-19. In nucleotide form, the sequence is TGCGCCAGCAGCCTTCCCAAACAGGGCTATGGCTACACCTTC. Translated, this gives CASSLPKQGYGYTF.